Shown below are 3 T cell receptor beta chains from a single sample sequenced in a study of T cell repertoires in cytomegalovirus infection. TCRdb passed the reads through MiXCR, listing each CDR3 protein once. The sample shows roughly 630,000 distinct CDR3 sequences, more than 20% of them seen only once. The sequencing sample was made of CD8+ T cells from PBMCs. Receptors were obtained from a human donor in good health (CMV status not recorded). Some clones in this sample may be carry-over from other donors' samples.

In this sample, this clonotype turned up many times. J is TRBJ2-7 and V is TRBV6-1; TRBD1 aligns across 8 bases. Trimming removed 7 bases from V and 4 bases from J; junction bases left unmatched: 3. CDR3 length: 12 residues. Germline V CDR1 and CDR2: MNHNS, SASEGT. CDR3 coding DNA: TGTGCCAGCAAAGACAGGGGTTACGAGCAGTACTTC. Translated, it gives CASKDRGYEQYF.

This clonotype has only a few counts. The genes are TRBV29-1 and TRBJ2-7; 7 bases align to TRBD2. The CDR3 totals 14 residues. Trimming cost V 3 bases and J 2 bases; bases outside gene matches: 7. Per the germline V gene, CDR1 is SQVTM and CDR2 is ANQGSEA. The CDR3 region is CSVEGEGLPYEQYF. The CDR3 region has the DNA TGCAGCGTTGAGGGGGAGGGCCTTCCCTACGAGCAGTACTTC.

The rearrangement joins TRBV29-1 to TRBJ2-1; 8 bases align to TRBD2. V shed 3 bases and J 7 bases; nucleotides not matched to a gene: 14. Looked up from germline, CDR1 is SQVTM and CDR2 is ANQGSEA. The CDR3 totals 16 residues. The CDR3 DNA sequence: TGCAGCGTTGACCCGGGAGGGAATTTCTTCTCTAATGAGCAGTTCTTC. It is translated as CSVDPGGNFFSNEQFF.